This TCR beta chain emerged from a study of spatial heterogeneity in lung cancer. Indicated time point: sample taken at primary tumor resection. Samples were obtained from some 70 donors, all untreated early-stage non-small cell lung cancer patients. Each TCR cDNA molecule carried a unique molecular identifier. TCRdb re-derived calls from the 5' RACE reads in MiXCR, one entry per CDR3 protein. The table lists about 48,000 distinct CDR3 sequences, around 5.2% of them singletons. In this sample, this clonotype turned up many times. Its antigen remains unknown. CDR3 size: 13 residues. V lost 2 bases and J 5 bases, leaving 7 bases between the germline ends. CDR1 WNHNN and CDR2 SYGVQD come from the germline V gene (reference sequence). Notes on the study in general: Blood contained ubiquitous expanded tumor TCRs more at resection than at follow-up.

The chain is built from TRBV10-1 and TRBJ2-1, with D unclear. The TCR originated in a male donor with early-stage non-small cell lung cancer. This material consisted of PBMCs, taken at surgery. The CDR3 DNA is TGCGCCAGCAGTGAGAGACTTAACAATGAGCAGTTCTTC. Encoded protein: CASSERLNNEQFF.